Described below is a single T cell receptor (beta chain) sequence and its context. Its target is unknown. Different DNA sequences within this sample yield the same CDR3. The data were obtained in a study of shared clonotypes between healthy human individuals. Study-wide results and limits: Having only a few donors restricted how much genetic and exposure-history diversity was captured.

CDR1 and CDR2 from the germline V gene are SEHNR and FQNEAQ (reference sequence). V lost 5 bases to trimming and J lost 3 bases, with 5 bases between them. The CDR3 runs to 11 residues. The authors loaded 200 ng DNA, about 30,000 T cell genomes, into sorted-subset replicate PCRs. Generated by immunoSEQ multiplex PCR, the TCRdb table keeps only in-frame clones and is missing some. The data hold roughly 2.2 million clones, with 92% observed a single time. V and J are TRBV7-9 and TRBJ2-7; no firm D call. The receptor was derived from a man aged 18 to 30 in good health. Some clones in this sample may be carry-over from other donors' samples. Sequencing was performed on naive CD4+ T cells from PBMCs. Regarding subset: CD45RA+ positively selected. The CDR3 region has the DNA TGTGCCAGCAGCCGAAGCTACGAGCAGTACTTC. It codes for CASSRSYEQYF.